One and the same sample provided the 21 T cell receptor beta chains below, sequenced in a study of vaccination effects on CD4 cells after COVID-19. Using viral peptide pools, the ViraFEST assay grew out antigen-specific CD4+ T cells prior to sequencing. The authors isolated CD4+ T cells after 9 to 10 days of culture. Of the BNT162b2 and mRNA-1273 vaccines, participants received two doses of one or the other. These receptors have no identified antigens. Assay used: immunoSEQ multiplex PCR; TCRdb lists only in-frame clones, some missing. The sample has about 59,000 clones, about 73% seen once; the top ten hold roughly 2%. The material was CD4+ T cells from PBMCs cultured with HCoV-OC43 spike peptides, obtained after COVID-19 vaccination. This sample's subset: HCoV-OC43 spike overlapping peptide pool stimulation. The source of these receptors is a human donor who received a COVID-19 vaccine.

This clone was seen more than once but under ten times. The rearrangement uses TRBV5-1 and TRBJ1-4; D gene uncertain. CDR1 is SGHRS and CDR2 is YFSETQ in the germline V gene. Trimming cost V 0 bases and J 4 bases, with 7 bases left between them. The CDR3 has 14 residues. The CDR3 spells CASSLDPFNEKLFF. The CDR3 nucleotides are TGCGCCAGCAGCTTGGATCCGTTTAATGAAAAACTGTTTTTT.

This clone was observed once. In DNA, the CDR3 is TGTGCCAGCACGCGGGGCACTAACTATGGCTACACCTTC. Protein product: CASTRGTNYGYTF. The gene calls are TRBV5-4 and TRBJ1-2; the D gene is possibly TRBD1 (5 bases). V shed 6 bases and J shed 0 bases, with 9 bases lying between them. Germline V CDR1 and CDR2: SGHNT, YYREEE (reference sequence). The CDR3 is 13 residues long.

The CDR3 DNA follows: TGTGCCAGCTCACCAGTCCGGACAGGGAATAATCAGCCCCAGCATTTT. Residues: CASSPVRTGNNQPQHF. The chain has TRBV18 and TRBJ1-5; 8 nucleotides match TRBD1. Germline loops: CDR1 KGHSH, CDR2 LQKENI. V lost 2 bases to trimming and J lost 4 bases; unmatched junction nucleotides: 7. The CDR3 covers 16 residues.

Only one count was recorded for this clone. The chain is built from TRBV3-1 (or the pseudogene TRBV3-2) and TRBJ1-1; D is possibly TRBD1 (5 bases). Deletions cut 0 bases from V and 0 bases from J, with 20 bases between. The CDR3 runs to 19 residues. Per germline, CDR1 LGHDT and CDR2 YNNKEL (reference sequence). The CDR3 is CASSQDRPGPGEMNTEAFF. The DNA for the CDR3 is TGTGCCAGCAGCCAAGATCGTCCGGGGCCAGGAGAGATGAACACTGAAGCTTTCTTT.

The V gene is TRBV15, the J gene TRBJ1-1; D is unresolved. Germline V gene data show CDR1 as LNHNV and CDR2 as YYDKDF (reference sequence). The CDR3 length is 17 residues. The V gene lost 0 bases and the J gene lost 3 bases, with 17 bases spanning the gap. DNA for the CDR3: TGTGCCACCAGCAGAGATCTTCCCTTCGCAGGCGACACTGAAGCTTTCTTT. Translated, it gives CATSRDLPFAGDTEAFF.

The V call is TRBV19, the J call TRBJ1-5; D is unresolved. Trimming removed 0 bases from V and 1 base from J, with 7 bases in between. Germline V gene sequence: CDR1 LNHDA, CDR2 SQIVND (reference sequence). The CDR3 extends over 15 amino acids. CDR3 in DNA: TGTGCCAGTAGTATAGACGGCAGAAGCAATCAGCCCCAGCATTTT. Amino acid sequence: CASSIDGRSNQPQHF.

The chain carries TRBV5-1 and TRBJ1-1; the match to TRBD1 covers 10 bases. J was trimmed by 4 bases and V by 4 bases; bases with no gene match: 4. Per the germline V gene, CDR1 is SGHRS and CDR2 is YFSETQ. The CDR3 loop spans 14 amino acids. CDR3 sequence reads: CASSRDRGGTEAFF. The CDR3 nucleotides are TGCGCCAGCAGCCGGGACAGGGGCGGCACTGAAGCTTTCTTT.

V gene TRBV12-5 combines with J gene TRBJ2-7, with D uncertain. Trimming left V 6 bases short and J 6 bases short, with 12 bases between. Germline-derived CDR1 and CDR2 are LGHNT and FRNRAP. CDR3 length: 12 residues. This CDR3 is CASGTTRTEQYV. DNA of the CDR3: TGTGCTAGTGGAACCACAAGGACCGAGCAGTACGTC.

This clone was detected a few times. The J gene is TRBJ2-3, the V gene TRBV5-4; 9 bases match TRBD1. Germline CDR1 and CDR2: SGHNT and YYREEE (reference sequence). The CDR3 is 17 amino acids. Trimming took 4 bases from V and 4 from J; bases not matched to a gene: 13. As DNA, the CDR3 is TGTGCCAGCAGCCTCCCACAGGGGGCTGGAGGGGCAGATACGCAGTATTTT. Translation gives CASSLPQGAGGADTQYF.

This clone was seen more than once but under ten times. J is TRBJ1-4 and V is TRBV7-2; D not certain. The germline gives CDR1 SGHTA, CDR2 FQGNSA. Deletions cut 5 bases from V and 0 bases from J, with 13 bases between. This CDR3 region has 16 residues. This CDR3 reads CASSPYRFSTNEKLFF. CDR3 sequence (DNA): TGTGCCAGCAGCCCGTACCGTTTTTCAACTAATGAAAAACTGTTTTTT.

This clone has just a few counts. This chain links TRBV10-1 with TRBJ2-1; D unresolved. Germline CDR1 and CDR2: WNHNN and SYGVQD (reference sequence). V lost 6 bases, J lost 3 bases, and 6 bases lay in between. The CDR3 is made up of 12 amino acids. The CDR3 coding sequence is TGCGCCAGCAGAAGTAGCTACAATGAGCAGTTCTTC. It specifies CASRSSYNEQFF.

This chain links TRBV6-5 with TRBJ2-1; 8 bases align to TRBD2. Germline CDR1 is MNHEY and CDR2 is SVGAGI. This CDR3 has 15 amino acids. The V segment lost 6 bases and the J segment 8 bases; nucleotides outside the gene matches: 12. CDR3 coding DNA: TGTGCCAGCAGGAGTACGGGGGGGCCTCTCTATGAGCAGTTCTTC. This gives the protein CASRSTGGPLYEQFF.

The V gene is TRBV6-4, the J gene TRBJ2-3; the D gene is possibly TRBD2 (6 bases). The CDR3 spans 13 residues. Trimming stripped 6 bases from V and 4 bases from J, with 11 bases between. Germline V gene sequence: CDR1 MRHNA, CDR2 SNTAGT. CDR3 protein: CASRRDFADTQYF. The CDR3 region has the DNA TGTGCCAGCAGGCGGGACTTTGCAGATACGCAGTATTTT.

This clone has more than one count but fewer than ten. CDR3 sequence: CASSLMGFRTEAFF. In nucleotides, the CDR3 is TGTGCCAGCAGCTTAATGGGGTTTCGGACTGAAGCTTTCTTT. The V call is TRBV7-9, the J call TRBJ1-1; D is ambiguous. Between the trimmed V and J ends, which lost 2 bases and 5 bases, there was a span of 12 bases. CDR1 is SEHNR, CDR2 FQNEAQ, per germline (reference sequence). The CDR3 is made up of 14 amino acids.

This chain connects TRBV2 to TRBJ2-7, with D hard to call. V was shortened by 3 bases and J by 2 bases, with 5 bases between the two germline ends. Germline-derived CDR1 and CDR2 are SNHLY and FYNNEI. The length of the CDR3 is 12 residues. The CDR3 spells CASSDRTYEQYV. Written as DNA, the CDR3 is TGTGCCAGCAGTGACAGAACCTACGAGCAGTACGTC.

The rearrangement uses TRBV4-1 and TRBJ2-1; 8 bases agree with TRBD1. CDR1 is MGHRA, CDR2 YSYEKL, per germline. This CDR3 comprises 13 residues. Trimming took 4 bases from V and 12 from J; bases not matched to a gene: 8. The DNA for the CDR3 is TGCGCCAGCAGCCGGGACAGGCCGGAGGGGCAGTTCTTC. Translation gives CASSRDRPEGQFF.

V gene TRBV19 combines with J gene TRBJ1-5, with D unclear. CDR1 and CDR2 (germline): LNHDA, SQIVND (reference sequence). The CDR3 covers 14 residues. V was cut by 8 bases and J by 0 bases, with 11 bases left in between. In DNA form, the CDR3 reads TGTGCCAGTGATCTTATGAATAGCAATCAGCCCCAGCATTTT. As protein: CASDLMNSNQPQHF.

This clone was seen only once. For the CDR3, the DNA is TGTGCCAGCAGCTTGGGTCGACTAGCGGGTACAGATACGCAGTATTTT. It codes for CASSLGRLAGTDTQYF. The gene calls are TRBV5-8 and TRBJ2-3, with TRBD2 identical over 10 bases. There are 16 residues in the CDR3. CDR1 and CDR2 (germline): SGHTS, YDEGEE. After removal of 0 bases from V and 3 bases from J, the junction contained 4 bases not matched to a gene.

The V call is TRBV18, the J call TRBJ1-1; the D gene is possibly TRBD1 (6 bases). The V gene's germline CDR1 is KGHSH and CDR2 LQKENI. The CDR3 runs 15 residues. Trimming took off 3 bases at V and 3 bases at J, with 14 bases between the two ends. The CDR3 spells CASSPLQGRDTEAFF. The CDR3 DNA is TGTGCCAGCTCACCGCTACAGGGCCGGGACACTGAAGCTTTCTTT.

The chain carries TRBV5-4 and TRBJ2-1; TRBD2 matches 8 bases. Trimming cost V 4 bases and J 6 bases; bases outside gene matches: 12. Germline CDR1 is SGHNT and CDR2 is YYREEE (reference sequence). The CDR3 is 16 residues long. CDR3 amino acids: CASSGGGAGGLNEQFF. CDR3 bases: TGTGCCAGCAGCGGGGGTGGTGCGGGGGGCCTCAATGAGCAGTTCTTC. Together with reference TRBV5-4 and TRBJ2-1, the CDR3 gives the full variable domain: ETGVTQSPTHLIKTRGQQVTLRCSSQSGHNTVSWYQQALGQGPQFIFQYYREEENGRGNFPPRFSGLQFPNYSSELNVNALELDDSALYLCASSGGGAGGLNEQFFGPGTRLTVL.

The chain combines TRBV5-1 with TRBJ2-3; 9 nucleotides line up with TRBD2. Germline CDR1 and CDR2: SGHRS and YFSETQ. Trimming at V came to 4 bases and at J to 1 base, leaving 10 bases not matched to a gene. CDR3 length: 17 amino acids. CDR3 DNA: TGCGCCAGCAGCCGCGATCGGGCGGGAGGGGGCACAGATACGCAGTATTTT. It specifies CASSRDRAGGGTDTQYF.